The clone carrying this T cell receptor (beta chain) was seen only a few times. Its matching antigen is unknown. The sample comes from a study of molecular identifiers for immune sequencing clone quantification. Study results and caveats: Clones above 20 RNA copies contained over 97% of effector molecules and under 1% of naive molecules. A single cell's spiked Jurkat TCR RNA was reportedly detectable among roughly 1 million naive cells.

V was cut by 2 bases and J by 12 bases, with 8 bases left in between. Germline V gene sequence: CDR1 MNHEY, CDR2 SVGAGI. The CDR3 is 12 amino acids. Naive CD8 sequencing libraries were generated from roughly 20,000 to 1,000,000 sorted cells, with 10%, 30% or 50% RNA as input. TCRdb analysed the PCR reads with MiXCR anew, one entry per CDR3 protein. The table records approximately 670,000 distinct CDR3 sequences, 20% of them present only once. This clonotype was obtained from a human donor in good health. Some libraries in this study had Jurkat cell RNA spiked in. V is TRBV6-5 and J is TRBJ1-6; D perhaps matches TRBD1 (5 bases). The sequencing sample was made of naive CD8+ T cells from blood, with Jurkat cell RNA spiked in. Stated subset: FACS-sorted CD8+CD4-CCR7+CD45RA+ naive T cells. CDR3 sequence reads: CASSYGAGPLHF. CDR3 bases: TGTGCCAGCAGTTACGGGGCCGGACCCCTCCACTTT.